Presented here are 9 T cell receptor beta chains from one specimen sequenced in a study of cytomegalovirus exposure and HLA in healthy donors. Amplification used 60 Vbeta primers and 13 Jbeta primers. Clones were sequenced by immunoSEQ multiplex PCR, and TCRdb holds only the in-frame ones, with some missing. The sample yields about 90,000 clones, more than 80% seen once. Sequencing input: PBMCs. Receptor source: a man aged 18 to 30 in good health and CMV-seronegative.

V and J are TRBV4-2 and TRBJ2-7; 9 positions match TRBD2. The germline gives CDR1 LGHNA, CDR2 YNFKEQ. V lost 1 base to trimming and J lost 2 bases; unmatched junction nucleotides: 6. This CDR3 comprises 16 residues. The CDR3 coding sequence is TGTGCCAGCAGCCAAGCGGCTAGCGGGACGCCCTACGAGCAGTACTTC. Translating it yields CASSQAASGTPYEQYF.

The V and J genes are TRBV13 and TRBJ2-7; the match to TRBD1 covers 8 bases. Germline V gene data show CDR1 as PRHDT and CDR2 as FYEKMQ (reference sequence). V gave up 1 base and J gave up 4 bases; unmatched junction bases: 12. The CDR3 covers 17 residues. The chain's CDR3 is CASSLAPNRGWIYEQYF. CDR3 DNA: TGTGCCAGCAGCTTAGCACCCAACAGGGGGTGGATTTACGAGCAGTACTTC.

The CDR3 is CASPAPGRGNYGYTF. The CDR3 coding sequence is TGTGCCAGCCCAGCGCCGGGCAGGGGAAACTATGGCTACACCTTC. The V gene is TRBV18, the J gene TRBJ1-2; D perhaps matches TRBD1 (6 bases). Between the trimmed V and J ends, which lost 8 bases and 2 bases, there was a span of 18 bases. The CDR3 loop spans 15 amino acids. Germline CDR1 KGHSH, CDR2 LQKENI.

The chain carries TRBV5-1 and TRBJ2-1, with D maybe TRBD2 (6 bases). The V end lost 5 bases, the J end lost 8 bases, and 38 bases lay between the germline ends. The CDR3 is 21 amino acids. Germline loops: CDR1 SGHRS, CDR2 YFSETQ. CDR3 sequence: CASSPSPRLVPGDLLVYEQFF. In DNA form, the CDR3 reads TGCGCCAGCAGTCCGAGCCCACGATTGGTGCCGGGAGATCTTCTGGTTTATGAGCAGTTCTTC.

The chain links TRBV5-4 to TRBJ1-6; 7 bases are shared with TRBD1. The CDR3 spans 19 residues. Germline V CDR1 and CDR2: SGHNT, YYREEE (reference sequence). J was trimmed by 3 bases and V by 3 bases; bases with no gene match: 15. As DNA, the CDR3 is TGTGCCAGCAGCTCCTTACGCACCCTCCGGGACAGCTATAATTCACCCCTCCACTTT. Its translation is CASSSLRTLRDSYNSPLHF.

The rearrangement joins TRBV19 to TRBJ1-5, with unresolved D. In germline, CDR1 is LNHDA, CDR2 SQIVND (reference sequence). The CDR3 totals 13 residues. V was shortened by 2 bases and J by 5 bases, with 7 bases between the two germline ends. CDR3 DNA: TGTGCCAGTAGTATACAGGTGGATCAGCCCCAGCATTTT. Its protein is CASSIQVDQPQHF.

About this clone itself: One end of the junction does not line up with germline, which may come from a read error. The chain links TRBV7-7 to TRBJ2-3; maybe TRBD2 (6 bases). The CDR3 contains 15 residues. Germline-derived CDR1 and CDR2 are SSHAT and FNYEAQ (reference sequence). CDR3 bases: TGTGCTAGCAGCTTACGGCGGGGAGGCACAGATACGCAGTATTTT. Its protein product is CASSLRRGGTDTQYF.

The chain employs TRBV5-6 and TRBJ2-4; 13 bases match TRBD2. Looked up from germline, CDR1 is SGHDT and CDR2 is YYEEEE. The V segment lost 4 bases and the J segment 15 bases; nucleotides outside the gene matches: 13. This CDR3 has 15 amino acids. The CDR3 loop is CASSLSLAGGPGRYF. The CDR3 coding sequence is TGTGCCAGCAGCCTATCACTAGCGGGAGGGCCCGGTCGGTACTTC.

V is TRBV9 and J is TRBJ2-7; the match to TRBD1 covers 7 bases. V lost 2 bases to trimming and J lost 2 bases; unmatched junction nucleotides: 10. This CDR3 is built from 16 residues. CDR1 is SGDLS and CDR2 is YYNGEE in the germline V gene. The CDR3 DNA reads TGTGCCAGCAGCGTCCGGTCCGGGACAGCCACCTACGAGCAGTACTTC. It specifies CASSVRSGTATYEQYF.